The 27 T cell receptor beta chains reported below all come from one sample, sequenced in a study of blood T cell repertoires in COVID-19. Profiling relied on immunoSEQ multiplex PCR, and the TCRdb table lists in-frame clones only, not all of them. The sample lists roughly 100,000 clones, 84% seen once, with around 4.5% in the top ten. Sequenced: peripheral blood. These receptors were taken from a human donor in a cohort sampled during active COVID-19.

The chain joins TRBV7-3 to TRBJ2-1; 9 bases line up with TRBD2. With V trimmed by 5 bases and J by 6 bases, 11 bases remained unmatched. The CDR3 sequence is 16 residues long. CDR1 SGHTA and CDR2 FQGTGA come from the germline V gene. CDR3 loop: CASSPVTLAGTNEQFF. In DNA, the CDR3 is TGTGCCAGCAGCCCCGTAACTCTAGCGGGGACCAATGAGCAGTTCTTC.

This rearrangement joins TRBV6-7 to TRBJ2-7; tentatively, D is TRBD2 (7 bases). Being an ORF, TRBV6-7 has a function that is uncertain. The ends were cut back, 7 bases at V and 2 bases at J, with 9 bases in the middle. The CDR3 totals 12 residues. The CDR3 region is CASTGGPYEQYF. In DNA, the CDR3 is TGTGCCAGCACGGGGGGCCCCTACGAGCAGTACTTC.

The chain recombines TRBV6-5 with TRBJ2-1; 8 positions match TRBD1. Germline CDR1 and CDR2: MNHEY and SVGAGI. The CDR3 is made up of 15 amino acids. V was clipped by 4 bases and J by 2 bases; unmatched bases: 4. The chain's CDR3 is CASSLGQAPYNEQFF. The CDR3 DNA is TGTGCCAGCAGTTTGGGACAGGCCCCCTACAATGAGCAGTTCTTC.

This clone was seen only a few times. J is TRBJ2-7 and V is TRBV6-6, with D tentatively TRBD2 (7 bases). From germline, CDR1 is MNHNY and CDR2 SVGAGI (reference sequence). The CDR3 runs 13 residues. Trimming pared 7 bases from V and 5 bases from J, leaving 15 bases between. The CDR3 DNA reads TGTGCCAGCATCTTGGGGGGGCGAAACGAGCAGTACTTC. It is translated as CASILGGRNEQYF.

The V call is TRBV30, the J call TRBJ1-5; TRBD1 might be the D (6 bases). The V gene lost 1 base and the J gene lost 3 bases, with 16 bases spanning the gap. Germline CDR1 GTSNPN, CDR2 SVGIG (reference sequence). This CDR3 has 16 residues. CDR3 residues: CAWSGRGLVSNQPQHF. The CDR3, as DNA: TGTGCCTGGAGTGGCAGGGGCTTGGTCTCCAATCAGCCCCAGCATTTT.

The chain recombines TRBV11-3 with TRBJ2-1, with a possible D match to TRBD2 (5 bases). V gave up 3 bases and J gave up 10 bases, with 7 bases separating them. The CDR3 is 11 residues long. CDR1 and CDR2 from the germline V gene are SGHNT and YENEEA. CDR3 bases: TGTGCCAGCAGCTTCGGCGGGGAGCAGTTCTTC. Translating gives CASSFGGEQFF. The full variable domain, with the rest looked up from reference TRBV11-3 and TRBJ2-1, is EAGVVQSPRYKIIEKKQPVAFWCNPISGHNTLYWYLQNLGQGPELLIRYENEEAVDDSQLPKDRFSAERLKGVDSTLKIQPAELGDSAVYLCASSFGGEQFFGPGTRLTVL.

V gene TRBV6-5 combines with J gene TRBJ2-7; 7 bases match TRBD2. Trimming removed 2 bases from V and 0 bases from J; junction bases left unmatched: 7. The CDR3 runs 16 residues. Looked up from germline, CDR1 is MNHEY and CDR2 is SVGAGI. DNA for the CDR3: TGTGCCAGCAGTTACGGCTCTAGCGGTCCCTCCTACGAGCAGTACTTC. This codes for CASSYGSSGPSYEQYF.

V usage is TRBV12-5 and J usage is TRBJ2-5, with D perhaps TRBD2 (6 bases). Trimming shortened V by 0 bases and J by 2 bases, and 19 bases separated the two germline ends. CDR3 size: 18 residues. Germline CDR1 LGHNT, CDR2 FRNRAP. This chain's CDR3 is CASGLVLGTARGQETQYF. The CDR3, as DNA: TGTGCTAGTGGTTTGGTATTAGGGACTGCAAGGGGTCAAGAGACCCAGTACTTC. The full variable domain, its missing parts supplied by reference TRBV12-5 and TRBJ2-5, is DARVTQTPRHKVTEMGQEVTMRCQPILGHNTVFWYRQTMMQGLELLAYFRNRAPLDDSGMPKDRFSAEMPDATLATLKIQPSEPRDSAVYFCASGLVLGTARGQETQYFGPGTRLLVL.

The chain carries TRBV19 and TRBJ1-2; 8 bases align to TRBD1. V dropped 6 bases and J dropped 7; count of bases not matched to a gene: 4. CDR1 is LNHDA, CDR2 SQIVND, per germline (reference sequence). There are 12 residues in the CDR3. In DNA, the CDR3 is TGTGCCAGTAGCCGGACAGGGTCTGGCTACACCTTC. Amino acid sequence: CASSRTGSGYTF.

The chain employs TRBV5-5 and TRBJ2-2; D perhaps matches TRBD2 (5 bases). The germline gives CDR1 SGHKS, CDR2 YYEKEE (reference sequence). The length of the CDR3 is 15 residues. Deletions cut 4 bases from V and 4 bases from J, with 14 bases between. The CDR3 here is CASSPGIDSTGELFF. For the CDR3, the DNA is TGTGCCAGCAGCCCGGGGATTGATAGCACCGGGGAGCTGTTTTTT.

This clone was found a few times. V usage is TRBV6-4 and J usage is TRBJ1-5; D is perhaps TRBD1 (5 bases). Trimming left V 6 bases short and J 4 bases short, with 13 bases between. CDR1 is MRHNA and CDR2 is SNTAGT in the germline V gene. The CDR3 runs 14 residues. CDR3 residues: CASSPGGGNQPQHF. DNA for the CDR3: TGTGCCAGCAGCCCCGGGGGAGGGAATCAGCCCCAGCATTTT.

This chain joins TRBV6-2 or TRBV6-3 and TRBJ1-5; 9 bases line up with TRBD1. CDR3 length: 15 amino acids. V gave up 5 bases and J gave up 4 bases; unmatched junction bases: 6. The germline V gene has CDR1 MNHEY and CDR2 SVGEGT. CDR3 loop: CASSPFGTGNQPQHF. The CDR3 bases are TGTGCCAGCAGTCCCTTTGGGACAGGGAATCAGCCCCAGCATTTT.

V and J are TRBV7-8 and TRBJ2-2; TRBD2 matches 12 bases. Germline lookup yields CDR1 SGHVS and CDR2 FQNEAQ. V lost 0 bases, J lost 7 bases, and 6 bases stayed unmatched. The CDR3 consists of 17 residues. The CDR3 spells CASSLAYTSGGIGELFF. The CDR3 DNA is TGTGCCAGCAGCTTAGCGTATACTAGCGGGGGGATCGGGGAGCTGTTTTTT.

J is TRBJ1-2 and V is TRBV9, with D possibly TRBD1 on 6 matching bases. With 1 base removed from V and 3 bases from J, the gap between germline ends came to 10 bases. This CDR3 has 14 amino acids. The V gene's germline CDR1 is SGDLS and CDR2 YYNGEE. CDR3 in amino acids: CASSVSGEHYGYTF. CDR3 sequence (DNA): TGTGCCAGCAGCGTATCAGGGGAGCACTATGGCTACACCTTC.

The rearrangement links TRBV4-3 to TRBJ1-1; D not certain. With 0 bases removed from V and 4 bases from J, the gap between germline ends came to 6 bases. Per germline, CDR1 LGHNA and CDR2 YSLEER. The CDR3 contains 13 residues. The CDR3 coding sequence is TGCGCCAGCAGCCAAGAGCGGGGCACTGAAGCTTTCTTT. It codes for CASSQERGTEAFF.

The chain is built from TRBV9 and TRBJ1-6; perhaps TRBD1 as D (6 bases). Germline V lookup: CDR1 SGDLS, CDR2 YYNGEE. Between the trimmed V and J ends, which lost 3 bases and 9 bases, there was a span of 19 bases. The CDR3 sequence is 16 residues long. CDR3 region: CASSEGLSGASSPLHF. CDR3 nucleotides: TGTGCCAGCAGCGAGGGGCTATCAGGGGCAAGTTCACCCCTCCACTTT.

The J gene is TRBJ1-3, the V gene TRBV7-6; D is perhaps TRBD1 (6 bases). There are 17 residues in the CDR3. The V gene's germline CDR1 is SGHVS and CDR2 FNYEAQ. Trimming took 0 bases from V and 3 from J, leaving 15 bases between them. Here the CDR3 DNA reads TGTGCCAGCAGCTTAGCGAAGGCAGGGGCGAGTGGAAACACCATATATTTT. Translated, it gives CASSLAKAGASGNTIYF.

V is TRBV28 and J is TRBJ2-2; D may be TRBD1 (5 bases). The CDR3 length is 13 residues. Trimming left V 5 bases short and J 4 bases short, with 8 bases between. CDR1 is MDHEN and CDR2 is SYDVKM in the germline V gene. In nucleotides, the CDR3 is TGTGCCAGCAGTAGGACATTCACCGGGGAGCTGTTTTTT. Protein sequence: CASSRTFTGELFF. Full variable domain (outside the CDR3, taken from reference TRBV28 and TRBJ2-2): DVKVTQSSRYLVKRTGEKVFLECVQDMDHENMFWYRQDPGLGLRLIYFSYDVKMKEKGDIPEGYSVSREKKERFSLILESASTNQTSMYLCASSRTFTGELFFGEGSRLTVL.

Note on this clone: One end of the junction fails to match germline, which may point to a read error. V usage is TRBV5-6 and J usage is TRBJ1-2; 11 nucleotides line up with TRBD1. Per germline, CDR1 SGHDT and CDR2 YYEEEE. The CDR3 is 9 amino acids. CDR3 nucleotides: TGTGCCAGCAGCTGGGACAGGGGGTTC. Amino acids: CASSWDRGF.

The gene calls are TRBV7-8 and TRBJ1-5; the D is unclear. The CDR3 extends over 14 amino acids. V dropped 6 bases and J dropped 0 bases, with 9 bases sitting between them. Germline V gene data show CDR1 as SGHVS and CDR2 as FQNEAQ. This CDR3 reads CASRPTGSNQPQHF. The DNA for the CDR3 is TGTGCCAGCAGACCTACGGGTAGCAATCAGCCCCAGCATTTT. The full variable domain, in which reference TRBV7-8 and TRBJ1-5 provide the parts outside the CDR3, is GAGVSQSPRYKVAKRGQDVALRCDPISGHVSLFWYQQALGQGPEFLTYFQNEAQLDKSGLPSDRFFAERPEGSVSTLKIQRTQQEDSAVYLCASRPTGSNQPQHFGDGTRLSIL.

This chain uses TRBV25-1 with TRBJ2-5; D call uncertain. V was cut by 9 bases and J by 4 bases, with 24 bases left in between. Germline loops: CDR1 MGHDK, CDR2 SYGVNS. The CDR3 totals 16 residues. The CDR3, as DNA: TGTGCCAGGGCCCGTGTTGCAAGCGCCAAGAGAGAGACCCAGTACTTC. It is translated as CARARVASAKRETQYF.

The chain employs TRBV4-3 and TRBJ2-1, with 12 bases matching TRBD2. Losses at the gene ends were 4 bases for V and 6 bases for J; bases not matched to a gene: 10. The CDR3 is 17 amino acids. Germline V lookup: CDR1 LGHNA, CDR2 YSLEER. CDR3 amino acids: CASSLRAGLAGINEQFF. CDR3 in DNA: TGCGCCAGCAGCCTCAGGGCCGGACTAGCGGGGATCAATGAGCAGTTCTTC.

The CDR3, as DNA: TGTGCCACCAGGGAAGCCGGGACAGGGCACAATGAGCAGTTCTTC. Its translation: CATREAGTGHNEQFF. This chain joins TRBV15 and TRBJ2-1, with 9 positions matching TRBD1. This CDR3 is 15 amino acids long. CDR1 and CDR2 from the germline V gene are LNHNV and YYDKDF (reference sequence). The trim removed 6 bases at V and 5 bases at J, leaving 8 bases unmatched.

The genes are TRBV15 and TRBJ2-3; TRBD2 aligns across 12 bases. Trimming took 2 bases from V and 4 from J; bases not matched to a gene: 4. The CDR3 sequence is 16 residues long. Germline loops: CDR1 LNHNV, CDR2 YYDKDF (reference sequence). CDR3 sequence reads: CATSRTTSGGPDTQYF. In nucleotides, the CDR3 is TGTGCCACCAGCAGAACTACTAGCGGGGGGCCAGATACGCAGTATTTT.

The genes are TRBV3-1 (or the pseudogene TRBV3-2) and TRBJ2-5; the D gene is possibly TRBD2 (5 bases). The CDR3 has 13 amino acids. CDR1 is LGHDT and CDR2 is YNNKEL in the germline V gene (reference sequence). V was cut by 8 bases and J by 5 bases, with 15 bases left in between. CDR3 in amino acids: CASGSGGLETQYF. CDR3 DNA sequence: TGTGCCAGCGGGTCCGGCGGGCTGGAGACCCAGTACTTC.

The J gene is TRBJ1-2, the V gene TRBV7-2, with D unclear. V was pared by 2 bases and J by 3 bases, with 10 bases between. This CDR3 spans 14 amino acids. The germline gives CDR1 SGHTA, CDR2 FQGNSA. CDR3 DNA: TGTGCCAGCAGCTTAAGGGAGTCGGACTATGGCTACACCTTC. It encodes CASSLRESDYGYTF. Based on the CDR3 plus reference TRBV7-2 and TRBJ1-2, the full variable domain is GAGVSQSPSNKVTEKGKDVELRCDPISGHTALYWYRQSLGQGLEFLIYFQGNSAPDKSGLPSDRFSAERTGGSVSTLTIQRTQQEDSAVYLCASSLRESDYGYTFGSGTRLTVV.

The chain combines TRBV19 with TRBJ1-2; 10 bases are a match to TRBD1. V shed 8 bases and J 7 bases; nucleotides not matched to a gene: 10. The CDR3 runs 14 residues. Germline lookup yields CDR1 LNHDA and CDR2 SQIVND (reference sequence). The CDR3 sequence: CASSLMTGGGGYTF. In DNA, the CDR3 is TGTGCCAGTTCCCTTATGACAGGGGGCGGTGGCTACACCTTC.